The 28 T cell receptor beta chains listed next were all sequenced from one sample in a study of OX40 agonist ivuxolimab in advanced cancers. Some clones are missing from TCRdb's copy, which holds only in-frame ones; the method was immunoSEQ multiplex PCR. The profile shows more than 55,000 clones, under 95% of them singletons. The sequencing used CD4+ or CD8+ T cells sorted from blood, collected in a trial of the OX40 agonist ivuxolimab. These receptors were collected from an adult with an advanced solid tumor such as melanoma, head and neck, liver or kidney cancer.

The chain carries TRBV28 and TRBJ1-3; a weak D match, TRBD1 (5 bases). V gave up 5 bases and J gave up 4 bases, with 12 bases separating them. Germline CDR1 and CDR2: MDHEN and SYDVKM. The CDR3 spans 14 residues. The CDR3 sequence: CASSPRRGGNTIYF. The CDR3 nucleotides read TGTGCCAGCAGTCCCCGGAGGGGAGGAAACACCATATATTTT. Using reference TRBV28 and TRBJ1-3 for the parts outside the CDR3, the full variable domain is DVKVTQSSRYLVKRTGEKVFLECVQDMDHENMFWYRQDPGLGLRLIYFSYDVKMKEKGDIPEGYSVSREKKERFSLILESASTNQTSMYLCASSPRRGGNTIYFGEGSWLTVV.

V gene TRBV28 combines with J gene TRBJ2-5; tentatively, D is TRBD1 (5 bases). The CDR3 has 13 residues. The ends were cut back, 1 base at V and 6 bases at J, with 9 bases in the middle. Germline V CDR1 and CDR2: MDHEN, SYDVKM. CDR3 in DNA: TGTGCCAGCAGTTTATCAGGGTATCAGACCCAGTACTTC. This codes for CASSLSGYQTQYF.

DNA for the CDR3: TGTGCCAGCAGTGGTGGACTGAACCTTTTAGAGCAGTACTTC. Translated: CASSGGLNLLEQYF. V is TRBV6-6 and J is TRBJ2-7; weak D call: TRBD2 (5 bases). This CDR3 has 14 residues. CDR1 MNHNY and CDR2 SVGAGI come from the germline V gene (reference sequence). Trimming took 5 bases from V and 7 from J, leaving 18 bases between them.

The rearrangement links TRBV5-1 to TRBJ1-2, with D possibly matching TRBD1 (5 bases). V was shortened by 0 bases and J by 0 bases, with 12 bases between the two germline ends. CDR1 SGHRS and CDR2 YFSETQ come from the germline V gene. The CDR3 spans 16 residues. The CDR3 sequence is CASSLGSEGSNYGYTF. DNA for the CDR3: TGCGCCAGCAGCTTGGGGTCTGAGGGGTCTAACTATGGCTACACCTTC.

The chain carries TRBV27 and TRBJ2-1, with D uncertain. Deletions cut 7 bases from V and 6 bases from J, with 16 bases between. The CDR3 runs to 14 residues. The V gene's germline CDR1 is MNHEY and CDR2 SMNVEV (reference sequence). DNA of the CDR3: TGTGCCAGCAACGTACACGGCAGGCTCAATGAGCAGTTCTTC. Protein sequence: CASNVHGRLNEQFF.

The chain employs TRBV28 and TRBJ2-2; tentative D call: TRBD2 (5 bases). The V end lost 6 bases, the J end lost 3 bases, and 14 bases lay between the germline ends. The CDR3 has 15 amino acids. Germline CDR1 is MDHEN and CDR2 is SYDVKM. The CDR3 protein is CASSTHRTYTGELFF. DNA of the CDR3: TGTGCCAGCAGCACCCATCGGACTTACACCGGGGAGCTGTTTTTT.

CDR3 region: CASSPKIRTGDEQYF. Written as DNA, the CDR3 is TGTGCCAGCAGTCCTAAGATACGGACAGGGGACGAGCAGTACTTC. The rearrangement joins TRBV11-1 to TRBJ2-7; TRBD1 matches at 9 bases. V shed 6 bases, J shed 5 bases, and the junction held 11 bases outside the gene matches. Germline V lookup: CDR1 SGHAT, CDR2 FQDESV (reference sequence). This CDR3 is built from 15 residues. Looking up the rest from reference TRBV11-1 and TRBJ2-7 gives the full variable domain: EAEVAQSPRYKITEKSQAVAFWCDPISGHATLYWYRQILGQGPELLVQFQDESVVDDSQLPKDRFSAERLKGVDSTLKIQPAELGDSAMYLCASSPKIRTGDEQYFGPGTRLTVT.

This clone was counted only a few times. This sequence joins TRBV27 and TRBJ2-7, with D possibly being TRBD2 (6 bases). Trimming stripped 2 bases from V and 6 bases from J, with 11 bases between. Germline V gene lookup returns CDR1 MNHEY and CDR2 SMNVEV (reference sequence). The CDR3 sequence is 13 residues long. The DNA for the CDR3 is TGTGCCAGCAGTTTACGGGGGAGAAGCGAGCAGTACTTC. This sequence encodes CASSLRGRSEQYF.

The V gene is TRBV6-6, the J gene TRBJ1-3; TRBD1 is a possible D gene (6 bases). Deletions cut 2 bases from V and 0 bases from J, with 11 bases between. Germline loops: CDR1 MNHNY, CDR2 SVGAGI (reference sequence). This CDR3 is built from 16 residues. The CDR3 loop reads CASSYAGDNSGNTIYF. As DNA, the CDR3 is TGTGCCAGCAGTTACGCTGGGGACAACTCTGGAAACACCATATATTTT.

The chain uses TRBV10-3 and TRBJ2-5; D may be TRBD1 (6 bases). This CDR3 has 13 amino acids. V was pared by 5 bases and J by 4 bases, with 11 bases between. Per the germline V gene, CDR1 is ENHRY and CDR2 is SYGVKD. CDR3 DNA: TGTGCCATCAGTACAGGGTTGGGAGAGACCCAGTACTTC. Encoded protein: CAISTGLGETQYF.

The V call is TRBV18, the J call TRBJ2-1, with D unclear. Germline CDR1 KGHSH, CDR2 LQKENI. CDR3 size: 16 residues. V lost 3 bases and J 0 bases, leaving 12 bases between the germline ends. CDR3 coding DNA: TGTGCCAGCTCACCCTGGTCCGTCTCCTCCTACAATGAGCAGTTCTTC. Translating gives CASSPWSVSSYNEQFF.

V and J are TRBV27 and TRBJ1-2; D uncertain. V dropped 5 bases and J dropped 3 bases, with 10 bases sitting between them. There are 13 residues in the CDR3. Germline V gene sequence: CDR1 MNHEY, CDR2 SMNVEV (reference sequence). The DNA of the CDR3 is TGTGCCAGCAGTATGACACCGGACTATGGCTACACCTTC. Translating gives CASSMTPDYGYTF.

This clone was recorded a few times. The chain combines TRBV7-3 with TRBJ2-6, with no clear D. Germline CDR1 SGHTA, CDR2 FQGTGA. This CDR3 region has 17 residues. Trimming took off 5 bases at V and 2 bases at J, with 16 bases between the two ends. CDR3 loop: CASSLTPPGTGANVLTF. The CDR3, as DNA: TGTGCCAGCAGCCTCACCCCCCCTGGGACTGGGGCCAACGTCCTGACTTTC.

V is TRBV7-9 and J is TRBJ2-1, with TRBD2 matching 9 bases. With 5 bases clipped from V and 0 bases from J, the junction kept 8 bases outside the gene matches. The germline gives CDR1 SEHNR, CDR2 FQNEAQ (reference sequence). The CDR3 is made up of 17 amino acids. Here the CDR3 reads CASSAFSGGGSYNEQFF. CDR3 coding DNA: TGTGCCAGCAGCGCCTTTAGCGGGGGCGGCTCCTACAATGAGCAGTTCTTC.

This chain joins TRBV11-2 and TRBJ1-1; the D is unclear. The CDR3 is 12 amino acids. Germline CDR1 and CDR2: SGHAT and FQNNGV. V was trimmed by 0 bases and J by 9 bases, leaving 8 bases between them. The CDR3 region is CASSLESFKAFF. CDR3 in DNA: TGTGCCAGCAGCTTAGAGTCTTTTAAAGCTTTCTTT.

This sequence joins TRBV9 and TRBJ2-3; D is ambiguous. Germline values: CDR1 SGDLS, CDR2 YYNGEE. The CDR3 contains 13 residues. Trimming stripped 3 bases from V and 2 bases from J, with 7 bases between. The CDR3 loop reads CASSDSVTDTQYF. The DNA for the CDR3 is TGTGCCAGCAGCGACTCAGTCACAGATACGCAGTATTTT. The full variable domain, in which reference TRBV9 and TRBJ2-3 provide the parts outside the CDR3, is DSGVTQTPKHLITATGQRVTLRCSPRSGDLSVYWYQQSLDQGLQFLIQYYNGEERAKGNILERFSAQQFPDLHSELNLSSLELGDSALYFCASSDSVTDTQYFGPGTRLTVL.

V gene TRBV5-8 combines with J gene TRBJ2-6; the D is unclear. The CDR3 length is 15 residues. Germline CDR1 is SGHTS and CDR2 is YDEGEE. Trimming pared 4 bases from V and 1 base from J, leaving 9 bases between. CDR3 loop: CASSLVRSGANVLTF. The CDR3 DNA is TGTGCCAGCAGCCTAGTGAGATCTGGGGCCAACGTCCTGACTTTC.

The V and J genes are TRBV19 and TRBJ1-1, with unresolved D. Germline V lookup: CDR1 LNHDA, CDR2 SQIVND (reference sequence). This CDR3 spans 15 amino acids. V was pared by 5 bases and J by 0 bases, with 13 bases between. This chain's CDR3 is CASSPFVGMNTEAFF. The CDR3 region has the DNA TGTGCCAGTAGTCCGTTTGTCGGTATGAACACTGAAGCTTTCTTT.

This chain joins TRBV6-1 and TRBJ2-3; TRBD1 agrees at 8 bases. The ends lost 9 bases at V and 4 bases at J; junction bases unmatched: 9. The germline V gene encodes CDR1 MNHNS and CDR2 SASEGT. The CDR3 is 14 residues long. Here the CDR3 DNA reads TGTGCCAGTTCAGGACAGGGCTACGCAGATACGCAGTATTTT. This sequence encodes CASSGQGYADTQYF.

The chain recombines TRBV28 with TRBJ1-1; 7 bases are a match to TRBD1. V was pared by 4 bases and J by 5 bases, with 7 bases of the junction left unmatched. The germline CDR1 and CDR2 sequences are MDHEN and SYDVKM. This CDR3 is built from 14 residues. CDR3 nucleotide sequence: TGTGCCAGCAGTTCAGGGGGGATAAGAACTGAAGCTTTCTTT. It specifies CASSSGGIRTEAFF.

V usage is TRBV18 and J usage is TRBJ2-3, with D possibly TRBD2 on 5 matching bases. V gave up 5 bases and J gave up 4 bases, with 10 bases separating them. The germline V gene has CDR1 KGHSH and CDR2 LQKENI. The CDR3 runs 13 residues. This CDR3 reads CASSMRVSDTQYF. CDR3 coding DNA: TGTGCCAGCTCAATGAGGGTTTCAGATACGCAGTATTTT. The full variable domain, its missing parts supplied by reference TRBV18 and TRBJ2-3, is NAGVMQNPRHLVRRRGQEARLRCSPMKGHSHVYWYRQLPEEGLKFMVYLQKENIIDESGMPKERFSAEFPKEGPSILRIQQVVRGDSAAYFCASSMRVSDTQYFGPGTRLTVL.

The chain carries TRBV7-9 and TRBJ2-7, with 9 bases that match TRBD2. This CDR3 region has 13 residues. The germline V gene encodes CDR1 SEHNR and CDR2 FQNEAQ (reference sequence). V lost 3 bases to trimming and J lost 6 bases; unmatched junction nucleotides: 3. CDR3 protein: CASSLGTSSEQYF. The CDR3, as DNA: TGTGCCAGCAGCTTGGGGACTAGCTCCGAGCAGTACTTC.

In this sample, this clone turned up a few times. The rearrangement joins TRBV29-1 to TRBJ2-1; 8 nucleotides align to TRBD2. The V gene's germline CDR1 is SQVTM and CDR2 ANQGSEA. Trimming removed 0 bases from V and 4 bases from J; junction bases left unmatched: 5. This CDR3 has 15 residues. DNA for the CDR3: TGCAGCGTTGAAGATCAAGCGGGGGTATACAATGAGCAGTTCTTC. Amino acid sequence: CSVEDQAGVYNEQFF.

The V and J genes are TRBV7-9 and TRBJ1-1, with no clear D. Trimming shortened V by 3 bases and J by 1 base, and 6 bases separated the two germline ends. The length of the CDR3 is 13 residues. CDR1 is SEHNR, CDR2 FQNEAQ, per germline (reference sequence). The CDR3 sequence: CASSLMGNTEAFF. CDR3 nucleotide sequence: TGTGCCAGCAGCTTGATGGGGAACACTGAAGCTTTCTTT.

The CDR3: CSVETAGEETQYF. CDR3 nucleotides: TGCAGCGTTGAAACCGCGGGAGAAGAGACCCAGTACTTC. The rearrangement joins TRBV29-1 to TRBJ2-5; the match to TRBD2 covers 7 bases. The V segment lost 2 bases and the J segment 3 bases; nucleotides outside the gene matches: 3. In germline, CDR1 is SQVTM, CDR2 ANQGSEA. The CDR3 is 13 amino acids.

The J gene is TRBJ2-7, the V gene TRBV11-3; D uncertain. Germline V gene sequence: CDR1 SGHNT, CDR2 YENEEA. The CDR3 is 11 amino acids. Trimming shortened V by 5 bases and J by 3 bases, and 5 bases separated the two germline ends. The CDR3 nucleotides are TGTGCCAGCAGCACCTACTACGAGCAGTACTTC. This gives the protein CASSTYYEQYF.

This chain connects TRBV18 to TRBJ1-5; perhaps TRBD1 as D (6 bases). Germline loops: CDR1 KGHSH, CDR2 LQKENI. The CDR3 has 15 residues. V shed 1 base and J shed 10 bases, with 17 bases lying between them. The CDR3 sequence is CASSPRGAGEGPQHF. The CDR3 DNA sequence: TGTGCCAGCTCACCACGGGGGGCAGGAGAAGGCCCCCAGCATTTT.

This chain joins TRBV10-2 and TRBJ2-1; no clear D. Germline loops: CDR1 WSHSY, CDR2 SAAADI. Trimming removed 2 bases from V and 14 bases from J, with 10 bases in between. This CDR3 spans 11 amino acids. CDR3 sequence: CASSEVAKEFF. The DNA for the CDR3 is TGCGCCAGCAGTGAGGTAGCAAAGGAGTTCTTC.